The present entry profiles one T cell receptor (beta chain) with its context. Its antigen is as yet unknown. This sample is part of a study of monozygotic twins with cystic fibrosis. Study as a whole: Library input was three micrograms of fragmented DNA, with about 15 PCR cycles. General observations from the study: Co-twins had the most similar V usage for 13 of 16 pairs, J for 8. Nucleotide-identical clonotype sharing was significantly higher within monozygotic CF twin pairs than between unrelated CF individuals. The repertoire was suggested to be naive-dominated, clonality median around 0.0093.

Germline CDR1 and CDR2: GTSNPN and SVGIG (reference sequence). V gave up 2 bases and J gave up 3 bases, with 11 bases separating them. This CDR3 is built from 13 residues. Clones were sequenced by immunoSEQ multiplex PCR, and TCRdb holds only the in-frame ones, with some missing. In the table there are 30,000 to 40,000 clones, approximately 72% of which are singletons. Sequencing was performed on blood. The chain uses TRBV30 and TRBJ2-7; either TRBD1 or TRBD2 may supply D (6 bases each). The sequence was collected from a girl between 10 and 17 years old with cystic fibrosis. This chain's CDR3 is CAWSRGVSYEQYF. The CDR3 DNA follows: TGTGCCTGGAGTAGGGGGGTCAGCTACGAGCAGTACTTC.